The 4 T cell receptor beta chains listed next were all sequenced from one sample in a study of blood T cell repertoires in COVID-19. Clones were sequenced by immunoSEQ multiplex PCR, and TCRdb holds only the in-frame ones, with some missing. This sample has approximately 54,000 clones, with around 86% found just once. The sequencing input was peripheral blood. Receptors originate from a human donor in a cohort sampled during active COVID-19.

The chain carries TRBV9 and TRBJ1-1, with D unresolved. The CDR3 covers 14 residues. The ends were cut back, 5 bases at V and 4 bases at J, with 15 bases in the middle. Germline CDR1 reads SGDLS; CDR2 reads YYNGEE. Here the CDR3 reads CASRAEGPSTEAFF. CDR3 DNA sequence: TGTGCCAGCAGAGCCGAGGGCCCTAGCACTGAAGCTTTCTTT.

The chain combines TRBV27 with TRBJ1-6, with 8 bases aligning to TRBD1. Trimming cost V 6 bases and J 6 bases; bases outside gene matches: 4. The germline CDR1 and CDR2 sequences are MNHEY and SMNVEV (reference sequence). This CDR3 spans 14 amino acids. The DNA of the CDR3 is TGTGCCAGCAGCGACGACAGGGGTAATTCACCCCTCCACTTT. This translates into CASSDDRGNSPLHF.

V usage is TRBV3-1 (or the pseudogene TRBV3-2) and J usage is TRBJ2-3; TRBD1 matches at 9 bases. Trimming at V came to 6 bases and at J to 4 bases, leaving 11 bases not matched to a gene. Germline V lookup: CDR1 LGHDT, CDR2 YNNKEL (reference sequence). The CDR3 runs 16 residues. Here the CDR3 DNA reads TGTGCCAGCAGGCCTACGGGACAGGGCATCCCAGATACGCAGTATTTT. Residues: CASRPTGQGIPDTQYF.

The gene calls are TRBV3-1 (or the pseudogene TRBV3-2) and TRBJ2-3; 8 nucleotides line up with TRBD2. V shed 4 bases, J shed 1 base, and the junction held 10 bases outside the gene matches. From germline, CDR1 is LGHDT and CDR2 YNNKEL (reference sequence). The CDR3 sequence is 17 residues long. The CDR3 nucleotides read TGTGCCAGCAGCCGGACTAGCCCCGTGATAGGCACAGATACGCAGTATTTT. Protein: CASSRTSPVIGTDTQYF.